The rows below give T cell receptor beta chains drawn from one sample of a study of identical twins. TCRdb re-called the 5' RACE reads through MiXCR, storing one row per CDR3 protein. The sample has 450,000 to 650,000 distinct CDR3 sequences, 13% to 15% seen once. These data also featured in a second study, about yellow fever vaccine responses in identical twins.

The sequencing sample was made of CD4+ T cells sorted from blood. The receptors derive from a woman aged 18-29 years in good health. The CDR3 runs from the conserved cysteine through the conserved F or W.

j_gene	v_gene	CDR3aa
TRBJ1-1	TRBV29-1	CSVESGGYTNTEAFF
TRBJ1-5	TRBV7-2	CASSGTWAAQPQHF
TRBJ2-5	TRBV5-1	CASSPSGTGSQTQYF
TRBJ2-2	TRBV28	CASSPVVSRAGELFF
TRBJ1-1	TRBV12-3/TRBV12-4	CASSLGARTEAFF
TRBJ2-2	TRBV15	CATSRGLEGELFF
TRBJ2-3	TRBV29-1	CSVTSGGSTDTQYF
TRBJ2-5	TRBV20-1	CSARRGYQETQYF
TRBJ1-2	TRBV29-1	CSARDEGLGYTF
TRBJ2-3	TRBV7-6	CASSAGTSGRTYTDTQYF
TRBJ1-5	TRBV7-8	CASSPGLNSNQPQHF
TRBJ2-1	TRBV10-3	CAISGGSEQFF
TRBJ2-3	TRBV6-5	CASSYVGRGDTDTQYF
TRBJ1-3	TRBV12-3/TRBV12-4	CASVTGPYSGNTIYF
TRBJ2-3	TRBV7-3	CASSLKRGSTDTQYF
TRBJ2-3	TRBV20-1	CSPSGGARDTQYF
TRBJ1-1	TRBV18	CASSPPPGGVTEAFF
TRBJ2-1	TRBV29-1	CSVLAGGTYNEQFF
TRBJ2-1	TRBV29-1	CTCRTSGGAYNEQFF
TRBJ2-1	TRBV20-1	CSAKPGLADYNEQFF
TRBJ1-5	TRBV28	CASSLPGTGAQQPQHF
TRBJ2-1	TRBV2	CASKVTASYNEQFF